These 21 T cell receptor beta chains share one sample of origin, sequenced in a study of blood T cell repertoires in COVID-19. Assay: immunoSEQ multiplex PCR; the TCRdb copy retains only in-frame clones and omits some. The table lists about 480,000 clones, 88% of them singletons. The sample comprised PBMCs or T cells enriched from blood (not recorded which). These TCRs come from a woman aged 40 to 49 who had recovered from COVID-19.

Regarding this clone: The sample carries other DNA sequences with the same CDR3. CDR3 nucleotide sequence: TGTGCCAGTAGTCTGGGGACAGGGGGTACTGAAGCTTTCTTT. Its protein product is CASSLGTGGTEAFF. V and J are TRBV19 and TRBJ1-1; the match to TRBD1 covers 11 bases. Trimming took 5 bases from V and 5 from J; bases not matched to a gene: 4. The CDR3 covers 14 residues. Germline V gene sequence: CDR1 LNHDA, CDR2 SQIVND (reference sequence).

V and J are TRBV29-1 and TRBJ1-1; D gene unclear. Trimming pared 2 bases from V and 1 base from J, leaving 8 bases between. Germline assignment: CDR1 SQVTM and CDR2 ANQGSEA. This CDR3 contains 13 residues. The CDR3 protein is CSVEFRGNTEAFF. DNA for the CDR3: TGCAGCGTTGAATTTCGGGGGAACACTGAAGCTTTCTTT.

Concerning this clone itself: The sample contains more than one DNA sequence encoding this CDR3. J is TRBJ2-5 and V is TRBV5-1; 7 nucleotides match TRBD1. The V gene end was trimmed by 5 bases and the J gene end by 0 bases; junction bases not matched to a gene: 7. Germline lookup yields CDR1 SGHRS and CDR2 YFSETQ. The CDR3 totals 15 residues. The CDR3 DNA reads as TGCGCCAGCAGTACCGGGACAGCGTACCAAGAGACCCAGTACTTC. It is translated as CASSTGTAYQETQYF.

Note on this clone: Other DNA sequences in this sample translate to the same CDR3. CDR3 protein: CASSLFSGSYEQYF. Here the CDR3 DNA reads TGTGCCAGCAGTTTATTTAGCGGTTCCTACGAGCAGTACTTC. This chain joins TRBV27 and TRBJ2-7; D might be TRBD2 (6 bases). The CDR3 totals 14 residues. Looked up from germline, CDR1 is MNHEY and CDR2 is SMNVEV (reference sequence). Trimming cost V 1 base and J 1 base, with 8 bases left between them.

The chain carries TRBV7-8 and TRBJ2-4, with 16 nucleotides matching TRBD2. In germline, CDR1 is SGHVS, CDR2 FQNEAQ. J was trimmed by 3 bases and V by 3 bases; bases with no gene match: 14. The length of the CDR3 is 21 residues. The DNA for the CDR3 is TGTGCCAGCAGCTTGCCCGGGACTAGCGGGAGGGCCTTCGACGTCAAAAACATTCAGTACTTC. Translating it yields CASSLPGTSGRAFDVKNIQYF.

The gene calls are TRBV25-1 and TRBJ1-2; weak D call: TRBD1 (5 bases). Germline-derived CDR1 and CDR2 are MGHDK and SYGVNS. The germline V and J ends were trimmed by 1 base and 7 bases, with 19 bases remaining between them. This CDR3 has 16 amino acids. The CDR3 nucleotides are TGTGCCAGCAGTGAATCATCTCTTGGAGGGGCTGGTGGCTACACCTTC. This sequence encodes CASSESSLGGAGGYTF.

J is TRBJ2-1 and V is TRBV19, with 7 bases fitting TRBD2. The CDR3 consists of 16 residues. Trimming cost V 0 bases and J 5 bases; bases outside gene matches: 7. Looked up from germline, CDR1 is LNHDA and CDR2 is SQIVND (reference sequence). CDR3 in amino acids: CASSIDSAGRNNEQFF. CDR3 coding DNA: TGTGCCAGTAGTATAGATTCAGCGGGAAGAAACAATGAGCAGTTCTTC. The full variable domain, in which reference TRBV19 and TRBJ2-1 provide the parts outside the CDR3, is DGGITQSPKYLFRKEGQNVTLSCEQNLNHDAMYWYRQDPGQGLRLIYYSQIVNDFQKGDIAEGYSVSREKKESFPLTVTSAQKNPTAFYLCASSIDSAGRNNEQFFGPGTRLTVL.

The chain uses TRBV6-2 or TRBV6-3 and TRBJ2-7, with TRBD2 matching 10 bases. Germline trimming cut 3 bases from V and 6 bases from J; bases unmatched to any gene: 8. The CDR3 runs to 15 residues. In germline, CDR1 is MNHEY, CDR2 SVGEGT. The CDR3 loop reads CASSYSGRPSPEQYF. The CDR3 DNA reads TGTGCCAGCAGTTATAGCGGGAGGCCCTCACCCGAGCAGTACTTC.

The chain links TRBV4-3 to TRBJ1-2; 8 bases are shared with TRBD1. The germline V gene has CDR1 LGHNA and CDR2 YSLEER. The ends lost 2 bases at V and 11 bases at J; junction bases unmatched: 4. This CDR3 comprises 12 residues. The CDR3 DNA follows: TGCGCCAGCAGCCAAATGGGACAGGTGTACACCTTC. Its protein product is CASSQMGQVYTF.

The CDR3 protein is CSAWARYEQYF. The CDR3 DNA is TGCAGTGCTTGGGCTCGCTACGAGCAGTACTTC. The chain links TRBV20-1 to TRBJ2-7; D not resolved. Trimming pared 5 bases from V and 3 bases from J, leaving 8 bases between. This CDR3 spans 11 amino acids. Germline V CDR1 and CDR2: DFQATT, SNEGSKA (reference sequence).

The chain links TRBV7-2 to TRBJ1-2, with 7 bases that match TRBD1. CDR3 length equals 17 residues. The germline V gene encodes CDR1 SGHTA and CDR2 FQGNSA. Trimming took 1 base from V and 3 from J; bases not matched to a gene: 11. As DNA, the CDR3 is TGTGCCAGCAGCTTAGGTAGGGGGCTGGAATCGGACTATGGCTACACCTTC. Protein: CASSLGRGLESDYGYTF.

This clone was observed once. This chain joins TRBV4-3 and TRBJ1-1; D gene unclear. Germline V CDR1 and CDR2: LGHNA, YSLEER. The CDR3 loop spans 17 amino acids. V shed 0 bases and J shed 1 base, with 15 bases lying between them. CDR3 sequence reads: CASSQDLIRSQNTEAFF. Here the CDR3 DNA reads TGCGCCAGCAGCCAAGATCTGATTCGCAGTCAGAACACTGAAGCTTTCTTT.

The J gene is TRBJ2-7, the V gene TRBV11-3, with unresolved D. The CDR3 runs 15 residues. The V gene's germline CDR1 is SGHNT and CDR2 YENEEA. The ends were cut back, 1 base at V and 4 bases at J, with 14 bases in the middle. This chain's CDR3 is CASSLVSQARYEQYF. CDR3 nucleotide sequence: TGTGCCAGCAGCTTAGTGTCCCAGGCTCGGTACGAGCAGTACTTC.

The genes are TRBV12-3 or TRBV12-4 and TRBJ2-2; no clear D gene. CDR3 length: 11 amino acids. Trimming removed 3 bases from V and 7 bases from J, with 3 bases in between. The CDR3 DNA sequence: TGTGCCAGCAGTTTCGGCGGGGAGCTGTTTTTT. Its protein product is CASSFGGELFF.

The chain joins TRBV11-2 to TRBJ1-3, with D uncertain. This CDR3 region has 14 residues. Trimming pared 5 bases from V and 1 base from J, leaving 9 bases between. Looked up from germline, CDR1 is SGHAT and CDR2 is FQNNGV. CDR3 protein: CASSRPSSGNTIYF. In DNA, the CDR3 is TGTGCCAGCAGCCGTCCGTCGTCTGGAAACACCATATATTTT.

The genes are TRBV4-2 and TRBJ2-3; D unresolved. The CDR3 runs to 20 residues. Germline V gives CDR1 LGHNA, CDR2 YNFKEQ. V lost 0 bases and J lost 0, with 22 bases in between. The DNA for the CDR3 is TGTGCCAGCAGCCAAGAAATGGTCGAGTTGGGCTTCGATAGCACAGATACGCAGTATTTT. Its protein is CASSQEMVELGFDSTDTQYF.

V and J are TRBV6-4 and TRBJ1-1; 7 bases match TRBD1. From germline, CDR1 is MRHNA and CDR2 SNTAGT. Trimming cost V 6 bases and J 2 bases; bases outside gene matches: 9. The length of the CDR3 is 15 residues. CDR3 in DNA: TGTGCCAGCAGGGCTAATACAGGGGCTAACACTGAAGCTTTCTTT. This gives the protein CASRANTGANTEAFF.

The chain is built from TRBV10-1 and TRBJ1-4; 7 nucleotides align to TRBD1. V was pared by 6 bases and J by 8 bases, with 6 bases of the junction left unmatched. The CDR3 is 13 residues long. Germline V CDR1 and CDR2: WNHNN, SYGVQD (reference sequence). CDR3 nucleotides: TGCGCCAGCAGGGCACAGGGGTGGGAAAAACTGTTTTTT. Residues: CASRAQGWEKLFF.

The rearrangement joins TRBV29-1 to TRBJ2-5, with a tentative D call TRBD1 (6 bases). V was cut by 7 bases and J by 2 bases, with 11 bases left in between. The CDR3 covers 12 residues. Germline loops: CDR1 SQVTM, CDR2 ANQGSEA. The CDR3 sequence is CSARTDQETQYF. In DNA, the CDR3 is TGCAGCGCTAGGACAGATCAAGAGACCCAGTACTTC.

This clone was recorded only once. This chain joins TRBV28 and TRBJ1-2; D not certain. V was cut by 3 bases and J by 1 base, with 9 bases left in between. Germline assignment: CDR1 MDHEN and CDR2 SYDVKM. This CDR3 region has 14 residues. CDR3 residues: CASSFLPGNYGYTF. As DNA, the CDR3 is TGTGCCAGCAGTTTTCTGCCCGGTAACTATGGCTACACCTTC.

The CDR3 DNA is TGTGCCACCAGCAGGGAACTGGGACTAGCGGGAGCAGATACGCAGTATTTT. Its protein is CATSRELGLAGADTQYF. The chain carries TRBV15 and TRBJ2-3; 14 bases match TRBD2. CDR1 and CDR2 from the germline V gene are LNHNV and YYDKDF (reference sequence). The V segment lost 3 bases and the J segment 4 bases; nucleotides outside the gene matches: 6. The CDR3 is 17 amino acids.